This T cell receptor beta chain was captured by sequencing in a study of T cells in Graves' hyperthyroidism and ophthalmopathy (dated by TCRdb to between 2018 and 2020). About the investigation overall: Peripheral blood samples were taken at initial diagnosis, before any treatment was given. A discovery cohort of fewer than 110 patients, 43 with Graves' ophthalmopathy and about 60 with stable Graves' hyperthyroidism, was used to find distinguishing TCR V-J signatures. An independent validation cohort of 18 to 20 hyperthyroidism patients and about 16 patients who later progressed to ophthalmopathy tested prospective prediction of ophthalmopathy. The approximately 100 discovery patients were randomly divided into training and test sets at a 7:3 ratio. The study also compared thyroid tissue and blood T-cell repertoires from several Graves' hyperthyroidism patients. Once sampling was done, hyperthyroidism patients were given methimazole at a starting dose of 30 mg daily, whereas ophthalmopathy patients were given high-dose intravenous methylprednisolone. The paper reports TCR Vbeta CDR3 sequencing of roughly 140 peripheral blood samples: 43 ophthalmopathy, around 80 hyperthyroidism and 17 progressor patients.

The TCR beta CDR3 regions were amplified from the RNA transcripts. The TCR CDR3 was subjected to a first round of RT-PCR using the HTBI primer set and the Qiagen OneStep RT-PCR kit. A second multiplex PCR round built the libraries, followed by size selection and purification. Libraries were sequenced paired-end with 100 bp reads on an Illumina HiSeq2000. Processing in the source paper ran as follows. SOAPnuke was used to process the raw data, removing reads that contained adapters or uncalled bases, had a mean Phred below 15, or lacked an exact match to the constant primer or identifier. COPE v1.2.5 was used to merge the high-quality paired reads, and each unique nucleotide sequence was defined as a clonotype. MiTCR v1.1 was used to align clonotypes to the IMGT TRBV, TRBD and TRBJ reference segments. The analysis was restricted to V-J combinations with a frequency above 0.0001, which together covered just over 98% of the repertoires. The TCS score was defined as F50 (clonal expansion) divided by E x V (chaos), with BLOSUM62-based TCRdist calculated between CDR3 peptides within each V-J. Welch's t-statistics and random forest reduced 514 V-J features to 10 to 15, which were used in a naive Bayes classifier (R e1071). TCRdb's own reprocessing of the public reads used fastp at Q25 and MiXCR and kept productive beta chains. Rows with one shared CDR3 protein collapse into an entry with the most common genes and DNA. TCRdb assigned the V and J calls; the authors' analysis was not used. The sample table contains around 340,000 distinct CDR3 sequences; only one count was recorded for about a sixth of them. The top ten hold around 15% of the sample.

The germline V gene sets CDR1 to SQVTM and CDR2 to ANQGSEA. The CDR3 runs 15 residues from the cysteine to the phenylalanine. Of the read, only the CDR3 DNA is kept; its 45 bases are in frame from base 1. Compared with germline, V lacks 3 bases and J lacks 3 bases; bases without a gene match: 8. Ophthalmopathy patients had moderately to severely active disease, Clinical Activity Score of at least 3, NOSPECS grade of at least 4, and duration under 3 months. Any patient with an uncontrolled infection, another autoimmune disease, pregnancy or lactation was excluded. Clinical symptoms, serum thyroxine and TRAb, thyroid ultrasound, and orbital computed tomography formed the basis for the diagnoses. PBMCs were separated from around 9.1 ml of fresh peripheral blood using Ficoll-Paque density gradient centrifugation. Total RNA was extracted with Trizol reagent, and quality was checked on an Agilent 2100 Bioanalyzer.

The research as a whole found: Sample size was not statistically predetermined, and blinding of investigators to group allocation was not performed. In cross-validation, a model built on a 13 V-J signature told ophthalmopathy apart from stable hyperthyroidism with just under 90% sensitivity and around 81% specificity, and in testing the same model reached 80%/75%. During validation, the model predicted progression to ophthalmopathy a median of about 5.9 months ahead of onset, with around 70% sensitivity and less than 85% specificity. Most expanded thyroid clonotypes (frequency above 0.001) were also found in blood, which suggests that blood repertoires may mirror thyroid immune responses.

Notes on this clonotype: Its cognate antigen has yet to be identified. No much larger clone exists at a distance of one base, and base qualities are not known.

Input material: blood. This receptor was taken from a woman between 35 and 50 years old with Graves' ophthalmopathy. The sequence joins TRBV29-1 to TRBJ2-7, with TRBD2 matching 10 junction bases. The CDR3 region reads CSVDDPQREGYEQYF. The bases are TGCAGCGTTGACGACCCCCAGCGGGAGGGCTACGAGCAGTACTTC.